A selection of T cell receptor beta chains follows, all from one sample in a study of blood T cell repertoires in COVID-19. Repertoires were generated with immunoSEQ multiplex PCR, while TCRdb's copy carries only in-frame clones and drops some. Found here are under 45,000 clones, under 80% of them singletons; the top ten hold around a quarter. Sequences were obtained from peripheral blood. These receptors all stem from a man older than 75 with acute or convalescent COVID-19. The CDR3 runs from the conserved cysteine through the conserved F or W. D genes are given only for firm matches. Expanded clones are given a class, and other clones once, few, many or no size at all.

clone size	V gene	D gene	J gene	CDR3 DNA	CDR3 protein
-	TRBV2	-	TRBJ2-7	TGTGCCAGCAGTGCAAGCTTTACCAAGTACGAGCAGTACTTC	CASSASFTKYEQYF
few	TRBV7-9	-	TRBJ1-4	TGTGCCAGCAGCCCAGACCAGGCTAATGAAAAACTGTTTTTT	CASSPDQANEKLFF
-	TRBV5-1	TRBD2	TRBJ2-1	TGCGCCAGCAGTCTGGGACTAGCGGGACCGACCGGCTACAATGAGCAGTTCTTC	CASSLGLAGPTGYNEQFF
-	TRBV28	TRBD1	TRBJ1-2	TGTGCCAGCAGTCCTATCGGACAGGGTGCCTCCCATGGCTACACCTTC	CASSPIGQGASHGYTF
-	TRBV7-6	TRBD2	TRBJ2-1	TGTGCCAGCAGCGCCTCCGTTACTAGCGGACCCTACAATGAGCAGTTCTTC	CASSASVTSGPYNEQFF
few	TRBV7-3	TRBD2	TRBJ2-5	TGTGCCAGCAGCTTATTGGCTAGCGGGGGGGCGGAGACCCAGTACTTC	CASSLLASGGAETQYF
-	TRBV19	TRBD1	TRBJ1-4	TGTGCCAGTGCAGACAGGGCGCGAGAAAAACTGTTTTTT	CASADRAREKLFF
-	TRBV3-1/TRBV3-2	TRBD2	TRBJ2-7	TGTGCCAGCAGCCAAGGACTAGCGGGGTCCTACGAGCAGTACTTC	CASSQGLAGSYEQYF
-	TRBV2	TRBD1	TRBJ2-7	TGTGCCAGCAAGGGACAGGGGACCTCCTACGAGCAGTACTTC	CASKGQGTSYEQYF
-	TRBV6-5	TRBD2	TRBJ2-1	TGTGCCAGCAGTTCCCCAGGACTAGCTATAGGGCAGTTCTTC	CASSSPGLAIGQFF
-	TRBV28	-	TRBJ2-7	TGTGCCAGCAGGAAGGGGATTCATCGATCCTACGAGCAGTACTTC	CASRKGIHRSYEQYF
-	TRBV6-4	TRBD2	TRBJ2-3	TGTGCCAGCAGTGACTCAAGCGGGGACGTGATCCGTTCGTCTAGCACAGATACGCAGTATTTT	CASSDSSGDVIRSSSTDTQYF
-	TRBV5-4	-	TRBJ2-7	TGTGCCAGCAGAACATTTACAGTTAGCCGTCGGGGCGAGCAGTACTTC	CASRTFTVSRRGEQYF
-	TRBV5-1	TRBD1	TRBJ2-2	TGCGCCAGCAGCGCGGGGGACAGGGGGAAGATCACCGGGGAGCTGTTTTTT	CASSAGDRGKITGELFF
few	TRBV24-1	TRBD1	TRBJ2-1	TGTGCCACCAGTGACCATACCGGGACAGGGAAAGTCGTGGAGCAGTTCTTC	CATSDHTGTGKVVEQFF
once	TRBV4-1	-	TRBJ1-1	TGCGCCAGCAGCCAAGGGCAGACTCTCGTAAACACTGAAGCTTTCTTT	CASSQGQTLVNTEAFF
-	TRBV9	TRBD2	TRBJ2-5	TGTGCCAGCAGCGCGACTAGCGGGGGGGCCGGGGAGACCCAGTACTTC	CASSATSGGAGETQYF
-	TRBV28	-	TRBJ1-4	TGTGCCAGCAGTTTCGTCGGACGGGAGAATGAAAAACTGTTTTTT	CASSFVGRENEKLFF
-	TRBV11-2	-	TRBJ2-2	TGTGCCAGCAGCCCAGGGGTGAACACCGGGGAGCTGTTTTTT	CASSPGVNTGELFF
-	TRBV5-4	-	TRBJ2-7	TGTGCCAGCAGCTCCGGCACAGGGCTCGAGCAGTACTTC	CASSSGTGLEQYF
few	TRBV5-6	-	TRBJ2-5	TGTGCCAGCAGCTTGGGGCAGCGTGAAGAGACCCAGTACTTC	CASSLGQREETQYF
-	TRBV6-5	TRBD1	TRBJ1-1	TGTGCCAGCAGTTACCTGGGACAGGGCGTCGCTTTCTTT	CASSYLGQGVAFF
-	TRBV11-2	-	TRBJ1-1	TGTGCCAGCAGCTTAGTTCCCGTCGGCACTGAAGCTTTCTTT	CASSLVPVGTEAFF
-	TRBV6-1	-	TRBJ1-1	TGTGCCAGCAGTGACGGCAGGGCTTTCACTGAAGCTTTCTTT	CASSDGRAFTEAFF
-	TRBV7-2	-	TRBJ2-7	TGTGCCAGCAGCTTAGCTGCGGTCGGCTACGAGCAGTACTTC	CASSLAAVGYEQYF
-	TRBV6-5	TRBD1	TRBJ1-1	TGTGCCAGCACCCCAACAGGGGGCCTACCTGAAGCTTTCTTT	CASTPTGGLPEAFF
once	TRBV7-9	-	TRBJ1-1	TGTGCCAGCAGCGCAACGGGACATAGGAACACTGAAGCTTTCTTT	CASSATGHRNTEAFF